Sequencing of this TCR beta chain was carried out in a study of cytomegalovirus exposure and HLA in healthy donors. Regarding the study as a whole: Most subjects' HLA-A and HLA-B alleles were reportedly predicted from TCR beta sequences. With later analysis, a missense DCLRE1C variant became linked to TCR beta V- and J-gene trimming.

In the PCR, 60 Vbeta and 13 Jbeta primers were used. Measured with immunoSEQ multiplex PCR; TCRdb has only the in-frame clones, and not every one. The sample consists of just over 200,000 clones, approximately 78% of them appearing once. On this clone itself: Its antigen is still unknown.

The receptor's source is a woman between 35 and 50 years old in good health and CMV-seronegative. The sample comprised PBMCs.

The CDR3 reads CASSPGDSQYF. CDR3 nucleotide sequence: TGTGCCAGCAGCCCCGGGGATAGCCAGTACTTC. V gene TRBV28 combines with J gene TRBJ2-5, with a possible D match to TRBD2 (5 bases). Per germline, CDR1 MDHEN and CDR2 SYDVKM. The V and J ends lost 6 bases and 10 bases respectively, with 12 bases between them. The CDR3 totals 11 residues.